These 25 T cell receptor beta chains came from one sample sequenced in a study of T cell responses to AZD1222 COVID-19 vaccine. Some clones are missing from TCRdb's copy, which holds only in-frame ones; the method was immunoSEQ multiplex PCR. The repertoire includes roughly 180,000 clones, approximately 94% of them detected once, and about 0.64% sits in the top ten. The sample was peripheral blood, taken on day 0 of AZD1222 vaccination. These receptors were obtained from an adult in good health.

This CDR3 is CASSRGTSGSNGYEQYF. The DNA of the CDR3 is TGTGCCAGCAGTCGCGGGACTAGCGGGAGTAATGGCTACGAGCAGTACTTC. The chain combines TRBV6-6 with TRBJ2-7; 14 nucleotides agree with TRBD2. The CDR3 is 17 amino acids. V was clipped by 5 bases and J by 3 bases; unmatched bases: 9. Germline V CDR1 and CDR2: MNHNY, SVGAGI (reference sequence).

The genes are TRBV28 and TRBJ1-5; 9 bases match TRBD1. With 2 bases clipped from V and 6 bases from J, the junction kept 5 bases outside the gene matches. The V gene's germline CDR1 is MDHEN and CDR2 SYDVKM. The CDR3 consists of 15 residues. The CDR3 sequence: CASSLSGTGFQPQHF. In DNA form, the CDR3 reads TGTGCCAGCAGTTTAAGCGGGACAGGGTTTCAGCCCCAGCATTTT.

The chain has TRBV2 and TRBJ2-7, with D possibly being TRBD1 or TRBD2 (5 bases each). The V gene lost 3 bases and the J gene lost 5 bases, with 23 bases spanning the gap. The germline V gene has CDR1 SNHLY and CDR2 FYNNEI. The CDR3 contains 17 residues. The CDR3 region is CASSDLNRGLIAHEQYF. The CDR3 DNA follows: TGTGCCAGCAGTGATTTGAATCGGGGCCTTATTGCCCACGAGCAGTACTTC. Using reference TRBV2 and TRBJ2-7 for the parts outside the CDR3, the full variable domain is EPEVTQTPSHQVTQMGQEVILRCVPISNHLYFYWYRQILGQKVEFLVSFYNNEISEKSEIFDDQFSVERPDGSNFTLKIRSTKLEDSAMYFCASSDLNRGLIAHEQYFGPGTRLTVT.

V gene TRBV7-8 combines with J gene TRBJ1-1; D is perhaps TRBD1 (6 bases). Germline V gene lookup returns CDR1 SGHVS and CDR2 FQNEAQ. V was cut by 4 bases and J by 1 base, with 7 bases left in between. The CDR3 totals 13 residues. The CDR3 DNA reads TGTGCCAGCAGCTCCAGGGGGAACACTGAAGCTTTCTTT. Protein sequence: CASSSRGNTEAFF.

The CDR3 coding sequence is TGTGCCAGCAGTTCAGGGACAGGATTCTCCTACGAGCAGTACTTC. The encoded protein is CASSSGTGFSYEQYF. The chain has TRBV28 and TRBJ2-7, with 8 bases aligning to TRBD1. The CDR3 covers 15 residues. Per germline, CDR1 MDHEN and CDR2 SYDVKM. V was clipped by 4 bases and J by 0 bases; unmatched bases: 5.

This clone is a singleton in its sample. The CDR3 sequence is CASSRQGLNQPQHF. CDR3 in DNA: TGTGCCAGCAGTCGGCAGGGGCTAAATCAGCCCCAGCATTTT. The genes are TRBV27 and TRBJ1-5; a possible D gene is TRBD1 (6 bases). The CDR3 has 14 residues. The germline V gene has CDR1 MNHEY and CDR2 SMNVEV (reference sequence). Trimming stripped 5 bases from V and 4 bases from J, with 12 bases between.

V gene TRBV3-1 (or the pseudogene TRBV3-2) combines with J gene TRBJ1-4; no reliable D call. Looked up from germline, CDR1 is LGHDT and CDR2 is YNNKEL (reference sequence). V lost 0 bases to trimming and J lost 8 bases, with 7 bases between them. The CDR3 sequence is 13 residues long. The CDR3 DNA is TGTGCCAGCAGCCAAGATCCGTGGGAAAAACTGTTTTTT. The encoded protein is CASSQDPWEKLFF.

V is TRBV5-5 and J is TRBJ1-1; D gene uncertain. Germline CDR1 and CDR2: SGHKS and YYEKEE (reference sequence). Trimming took 2 bases from V and 4 from J, leaving 12 bases between them. The CDR3 runs 14 residues. CDR3 nucleotide sequence: TGTGCCAGCAGCTTTACTCTGGGGAGCACTGAAGCTTTCTTT. Its translation is CASSFTLGSTEAFF.

The chain is built from TRBV27 and TRBJ2-5; 7 bases align to TRBD1. Germline loops: CDR1 MNHEY, CDR2 SMNVEV (reference sequence). The CDR3 loop spans 13 amino acids. Losses at the gene ends were 6 bases for V and 5 bases for J; bases not matched to a gene: 6. The CDR3 nucleotides are TGTGCCAGCAGCTACAGGGGTGGGGAGACCCAGTACTTC. Amino acid sequence: CASSYRGGETQYF.

The chain recombines TRBV5-1 with TRBJ1-5, with a weak D call TRBD1 (5 bases). CDR1 SGHRS and CDR2 YFSETQ come from the germline V gene. The CDR3 has 15 amino acids. The ends were cut back, 4 bases at V and 7 bases at J, with 18 bases in the middle. CDR3 DNA sequence: TGCGCCAGCAGCCTAAGTGACAGCGTTCGCCAGCCCCAGCATTTT. It translates to CASSLSDSVRQPQHF.

The V and J genes are TRBV30 and TRBJ1-2; 7 nucleotides agree with TRBD1. The CDR3 runs to 13 residues. J was trimmed by 4 bases and V by 5 bases; bases with no gene match: 7. Germline loops: CDR1 GTSNPN, CDR2 SVGIG (reference sequence). The CDR3 DNA sequence: TGTGCCTGGGGGGACAGTTCCCCCTATGGCTACACCTTC. It yields the protein CAWGDSSPYGYTF.

This clone is a singleton in its sample. This chain joins TRBV6-5 and TRBJ1-2; D remains ambiguous. V was cut by 3 bases and J by 7 bases, with 12 bases left in between. The length of the CDR3 is 13 residues. Germline V gene data show CDR1 as MNHEY and CDR2 as SVGAGI. The CDR3 DNA is TGTGCCAGCAGTTATAGGGAGGCCGGTGGCTACACCTTC. As protein: CASSYREAGGYTF.

The chain is built from TRBV4-1 and TRBJ1-1; tentative D call: TRBD1 (5 bases). V dropped 1 base and J dropped 4 bases, with 19 bases sitting between them. Germline lookup yields CDR1 MGHRA and CDR2 YSYEKL. This CDR3 comprises 17 residues. CDR3 nucleotides: TGCGCCAGCAGCCAAGGCAGGGCCCAAGGGCGCGGCACTGAAGCTTTCTTT. Amino acids: CASSQGRAQGRGTEAFF.

The chain combines TRBV7-6 with TRBJ2-5; tentatively, D is TRBD2 (5 bases). V lost 5 bases, J lost 4 bases, and 14 bases lay in between. The CDR3 contains 14 residues. Per germline, CDR1 SGHVS and CDR2 FNYEAQ. The CDR3 coding sequence is TGTGCCAGCAGCCCCCCTGGTGGGAGAGAGACCCAGTACTTC. This codes for CASSPPGGRETQYF.

The rearrangement uses TRBV10-2 and TRBJ1-1; no reliable D call. The CDR3 contains 12 residues. Trimming shortened V by 1 base and J by 10 bases, and 10 bases separated the two germline ends. CDR1 WSHSY and CDR2 SAAADI come from the germline V gene. CDR3 amino acids: CASSELGPGAFF. CDR3 DNA sequence: TGCGCCAGCAGTGAGTTGGGCCCCGGAGCTTTCTTT.

The J gene is TRBJ1-2, the V gene TRBV7-9; D remains unclear. The V end was cut by 4 bases, the J end by 6 bases, with 12 bases between. This CDR3 comprises 13 residues. The germline V gene encodes CDR1 SEHNR and CDR2 FQNEAQ (reference sequence). In nucleotides, the CDR3 is TGTGCCAGCAGCTCCGGAAGCGGAGATGGCTACACCTTC. Residues: CASSSGSGDGYTF.

The gene calls are TRBV21-1 and TRBJ2-5; the table's D call, TRBD1, has no DNA check behind it. TRBV21-1 is termed a pseudogene. The CDR3 is made up of 14 amino acids. CDR3 in amino acids: CASSNRERGETQYF. For the CDR3, the DNA is TGTGCCAGCAGCAACAGGGAAAGGGGAGAGACCCAGTACTTC.

About this clone: A junction boundary mismatches the germline segment, possibly from a read error. The chain has TRBV2 and TRBJ2-7; 9 nucleotides align to TRBD1. CDR1 and CDR2 from the germline V gene are SNHLY and FYNNEI. This CDR3 is built from 13 residues. This CDR3 is CASSEYLEDRGDF. CDR3 DNA: TGTGCCAGCAGTGAATACTTGGAGGACAGGGGTGACTTC.

This chain connects TRBV11-2 to TRBJ2-1, with D perhaps given as TRBD1 or TRBD2 (5 bases each). CDR1 SGHAT and CDR2 FQNNGV come from the germline V gene. V was shortened by 5 bases and J by 6 bases, with 20 bases between the two germline ends. This CDR3 region has 16 residues. This chain's CDR3 is CASSPWDVGALNEQFF. CDR3 DNA sequence: TGTGCCAGCAGCCCTTGGGACGTGGGAGCGCTCAATGAGCAGTTCTTC.

Of note for this clone: The sample holds other DNA sequences that translate to the same CDR3. This sequence joins TRBV19 and TRBJ1-1, with D unresolved. Trimming shortened V by 6 bases and J by 1 base, and 6 bases separated the two germline ends. CDR1 LNHDA and CDR2 SQIVND come from the germline V gene (reference sequence). This CDR3 has 12 residues. The CDR3 protein is CASSPWNTEAFF. Written as DNA, the CDR3 is TGTGCCAGTAGCCCCTGGAACACTGAAGCTTTCTTT.

The rearrangement uses TRBV5-4 and TRBJ2-7; the D gene is possibly TRBD2 (5 bases). V shed 3 bases and J shed 2 bases, with 12 bases lying between them. Germline CDR1 SGHNT, CDR2 YYREEE (reference sequence). This CDR3 spans 14 amino acids. The CDR3 nucleotides read TGTGCCAGCAGCTGGGCGGGCCGTCCCTACGAGCAGTACTTC. Translating gives CASSWAGRPYEQYF.

This chain uses TRBV6-5 with TRBJ1-5, with D maybe TRBD1 (6 bases). V was clipped by 6 bases and J by 7 bases, with 16 bases between them. The V gene's germline CDR1 is MNHEY and CDR2 SVGAGI. The CDR3 covers 14 residues. CDR3 sequence: CASRSRDITQPQHF. CDR3 bases: TGTGCCAGCAGGAGCCGGGACATTACCCAGCCCCAGCATTTT.

The rearrangement links TRBV11-1 to TRBJ2-1; 8 bases align to TRBD2. Germline loops: CDR1 SGHAT, CDR2 FQDESV (reference sequence). There are 15 residues in the CDR3. J lost 7 bases, V lost 2 bases, and 7 bases had no gene match. For the CDR3, the DNA is TGTGCCAGCAGCTTATTTGCGGGAGGAGAGAATGAGCAGTTCTTC. Its translation: CASSLFAGGENEQFF. The variable domain in full, completed from reference TRBV11-1 and TRBJ2-1, reads EAEVAQSPRYKITEKSQAVAFWCDPISGHATLYWYRQILGQGPELLVQFQDESVVDDSQLPKDRFSAERLKGVDSTLKIQPAELGDSAMYLCASSLFAGGENEQFFGPGTRLTVL.

The chain uses TRBV12-5 and TRBJ2-7, with D perhaps being TRBD1 or TRBD2 (6 bases each). The germline V gene has CDR1 LGHNT and CDR2 FRNRAP. With 5 bases removed from V and 2 bases from J, the gap between germline ends came to 19 bases. This CDR3 spans 16 amino acids. CDR3 region: CASGGGTGARAYEQYF. The CDR3, as DNA: TGTGCTAGTGGTGGGGGCACGGGGGCGAGGGCCTACGAGCAGTACTTC.

The rearrangement links TRBV19 to TRBJ1-5; D perhaps matches TRBD1 (6 bases). Trimming shortened V by 1 base and J by 6 bases, and 7 bases separated the two germline ends. The CDR3 spans 13 residues. CDR1 LNHDA and CDR2 SQIVND come from the germline V gene (reference sequence). This CDR3 is CASSIGGPQPQHF. The CDR3 nucleotides read TGTGCCAGTAGTATAGGGGGGCCTCAGCCCCAGCATTTT.